Following are 17 T cell receptor beta chains from one sample sequenced in a study of CD8 T cells in Susac syndrome. After extraction with the RNeasy kit, about 0.5 to 1 ug of the RNA was reverse transcribed using random hexamers. Each CDR3 protein is one row after TCRdb ran MiXCR on the immunoSEQ multiplex PCR reads. The top ten clones hold roughly 0.07% of a sample with hundreds of thousands of distinct CDR3 sequences, roughly 95% of them seen once. Sequencing used CD4+ T cells from PBMCs. The receptor source for this set is a human donor with multiple sclerosis.

This chain connects TRBV20-1 to TRBJ2-6; D is tentatively TRBD1 or TRBD2 (6 bases each). CDR3 size: 15 residues. V was clipped by 3 bases and J by 0 bases, with 9 bases between them. Germline CDR1 and CDR2: DFQATT and SNEGSKA (reference sequence). The CDR3 bases are TGCAGTGCTAGCGGGGGCAGCTCTGGGGCCAACGTCCTGACTTTC. It encodes CSASGGSSGANVLTF.

This clonotype appeared a few times. The genes are TRBV30 and TRBJ2-1; 10 nucleotides agree with TRBD2. CDR3 length: 15 amino acids. Germline V gene sequence: CDR1 GTSNPN, CDR2 SVGIG (reference sequence). V shed 0 bases, J shed 4 bases, and the junction held 3 bases outside the gene matches. The CDR3 here is CAWSVKLAGYNEQFF. DNA for the CDR3: TGTGCCTGGAGTGTAAAACTAGCGGGATACAATGAGCAGTTCTTC.

V gene TRBV6-6 combines with J gene TRBJ2-1; 7 nucleotides match TRBD2. Germline CDR1 reads MNHNY; CDR2 reads SVGAGI (reference sequence). V lost 11 bases, J lost 5 bases, and 6 bases stayed unmatched. This CDR3 region has 12 residues. The CDR3 sequence is CAAGVPNNEQFF. The DNA for the CDR3 is TGTGCCGCGGGAGTACCTAACAATGAGCAGTTCTTC.

This rearrangement joins TRBV3-1 to TRBJ2-7; TRBD2 is a possible D gene (5 bases). Germline V gives CDR1 LGHDT, CDR2 YNNKEL (reference sequence). This CDR3 has 11 amino acids. V was clipped by 2 bases and J by 7 bases, with 6 bases between them. CDR3 amino acids: CASSQRGEQYF. The CDR3 coding sequence is TGTGCCAGCAGCCAACGGGGAGAGCAGTACTTC.

The rearrangement joins TRBV28 to TRBJ2-5; perhaps D is TRBD1 or TRBD2 (6 bases each). Deletions cut 6 bases from V and 4 bases from J, with 21 bases between. Germline CDR1 MDHEN, CDR2 SYDVKM. This CDR3 is 16 amino acids long. The chain's CDR3 is CASSLRGPGKRETQYF. The CDR3 DNA sequence: TGTGCCAGCAGCCTTCGGGGGCCGGGAAAGAGAGAGACCCAGTACTTC.

The V call is TRBV2, the J call TRBJ2-6; tentative D call: TRBD1 (6 bases). In germline, CDR1 is SNHLY, CDR2 FYNNEI. The CDR3 spans 15 residues. The germline V and J ends were trimmed by 2 bases and 7 bases, with 12 bases remaining between them. CDR3 DNA: TGTGCCAGCAGTGAAACAGGGCAGTCCGCCAACGTCCTGACTTTC. It codes for CASSETGQSANVLTF.

This chain joins TRBV10-2 and TRBJ2-5; TRBD2 agrees at 13 bases. This CDR3 comprises 16 residues. Germline V gives CDR1 WSHSY, CDR2 SAAADI. The ends lost 5 bases at V and 3 bases at J; junction bases unmatched: 6. CDR3 loop: CASSSSGTSGEETQYF. The DNA of the CDR3 is TGCGCCAGCAGTTCCTCGGGGACTAGCGGGGAAGAGACCCAGTACTTC.

CDR3 sequence reads: CASSFSRGQIGELFF. The CDR3 coding sequence is TGTGCCAGCAGTTTCAGCCGCGGCCAGATCGGGGAGCTGTTTTTT. The gene calls are TRBV12-3 or TRBV12-4 and TRBJ2-2; D is uncertain. The CDR3 consists of 15 residues. V was pared by 3 bases and J by 7 bases, with 15 bases between.

The V gene is TRBV6-5, the J gene TRBJ1-2; maybe TRBD1 (6 bases). Looked up from germline, CDR1 is MNHEY and CDR2 is SVGAGI. The CDR3 has 11 residues. V lost 5 bases to trimming and J lost 7 bases, with 8 bases between them. The CDR3, as DNA: TGTGCCAGCAGTGGGGGGGCTGGCTACACCTTC. It specifies CASSGGAGYTF.

The chain is built from TRBV7-9 and TRBJ1-1; D is unclear. There are 15 residues in the CDR3. Per germline, CDR1 SEHNR and CDR2 FQNEAQ (reference sequence). Trimming removed 5 bases at V and 1 base at J, with 14 bases between. Written as DNA, the CDR3 is TGTGCCAGCAGCCCCCTTAGTCAAGGGAACACTGAAGCTTTCTTT. Encoded protein: CASSPLSQGNTEAFF.

The chain has TRBV24-1 and TRBJ1-5; D gene ambiguous. V lost 2 bases, J lost 2 bases, and 9 bases lay in between. This CDR3 contains 15 residues. Germline V gene data show CDR1 as KGHDR and CDR2 as SFDVKD. CDR3 sequence: CATSDSLVGNQPQHF. DNA for the CDR3: TGTGCCACCAGTGATTCGCTAGTAGGCAATCAGCCCCAGCATTTT.

A single count supports this clonotype. This chain links TRBV6-5 with TRBJ2-7; TRBD1 matches at 12 bases. The V segment lost 5 bases and the J segment 3 bases; nucleotides outside the gene matches: 5. The germline CDR1 and CDR2 sequences are MNHEY and SVGAGI. The CDR3 is made up of 15 amino acids. CDR3 protein: CASSPRDRGLYEQYF. As DNA, the CDR3 is TGTGCCAGCAGTCCCCGGGACAGGGGGCTCTACGAGCAGTACTTC.

The rearrangement joins TRBV28 to TRBJ1-4; the D gene is possibly TRBD1 (6 bases). This CDR3 comprises 13 residues. V was pared by 7 bases and J by 9 bases, with 15 bases between. Germline values: CDR1 MDHEN, CDR2 SYDVKM. CDR3 residues: CASTRRDTKKLFF. The DNA for the CDR3 is TGTGCCAGCACCCGCCGGGACACCAAAAAACTGTTTTTT.

This clonotype came up once. The chain has TRBV19 and TRBJ2-3; the D gene is possibly TRBD1 (5 bases). V was clipped by 6 bases and J by 0 bases, with 13 bases between them. The CDR3 runs to 15 residues. Germline V CDR1 and CDR2: LNHDA, SQIVND (reference sequence). CDR3 loop: CASRTRQSSTDTQYF. The CDR3 coding sequence is TGTGCCAGTAGGACCAGACAGAGTAGCACAGATACGCAGTATTTT.

This clonotype was observed once. The V and J genes are TRBV18 and TRBJ1-2; D uncertain. The CDR3 spans 13 residues. The V end lost 1 base, the J end lost 8 bases, and 11 bases lay between the germline ends. Germline lookup yields CDR1 KGHSH and CDR2 LQKENI. The CDR3 nucleotides are TGTGCCAGCTCACCACTTCGGGGAGCAGGCTACACCTTC. This sequence encodes CASSPLRGAGYTF.

This sequence joins TRBV29-1 and TRBJ1-4, with D possibly TRBD1 on 6 matching bases. Deletions cut 7 bases from V and 3 bases from J, with 12 bases between. Germline V gene data show CDR1 as SQVTM and CDR2 as ANQGSEA. The CDR3 is 13 residues long. The CDR3 spells CSASQGSNEKLFF. As DNA, the CDR3 is TGCAGCGCCTCACAGGGCTCTAATGAAAAACTGTTTTTT.

V and J are TRBV6-5 and TRBJ2-7; perhaps TRBD1 as D (5 bases). V shed 4 bases and J shed 3 bases, with 19 bases lying between them. This CDR3 has 16 residues. Germline V CDR1 and CDR2: MNHEY, SVGAGI. This CDR3 reads CASSSFPTDPLYEQYF. In DNA, the CDR3 is TGTGCCAGCAGTTCCTTCCCGACAGATCCCCTCTACGAGCAGTACTTC.